This T cell receptor beta chain was observed in a study of shared clonotypes between healthy human individuals. Every subset's genomic DNA went evenly onto several immunoSEQ plates. Method: immunoSEQ multiplex PCR; TCRdb's copy keeps in-frame clones and lacks some. The sample has millions of clones, 85% to 95% seen once; the top ten hold roughly 0.14%. Germline loops: CDR1 MNHNS, CDR2 SASEGT. This CDR3 spans 16 amino acids. V lost 4 bases, J lost 2 bases, and 4 bases stayed unmatched. Study-level findings and limits: Sharing across four donors was highest in naive CD4 (around 5%) and lowest in memory CD8 (0.4%).

As to this clone: What it binds is not known.

Source material: naive CD4+ T cells sorted from blood. The sample's subset: CD45RA+ positively selected. This TCR was sampled from a man in his late teens or twenties in good health. This rearrangement joins TRBV6-1 to TRBJ2-5; 13 nucleotides agree with TRBD2. This CDR3 reads CASSVSLAGGQETQYF. CDR3 in DNA: TGTGCCAGCAGTGTATCACTAGCGGGGGGGCAAGAGACCCAGTACTTC.